This paragraph covers one T cell receptor (beta chain) sequence. Its antigen is still unknown. This entry belongs to a study of monozygotic twins with cystic fibrosis. Study information: Around 3 micrograms of fragmented DNA underwent approximately 15 PCR cycles for library preparation.

Germline CDR1 SGHRS, CDR2 YFSETQ. This CDR3 has 18 amino acids. The junction had 17 bases not matched to a gene; V was cut back by 6 bases and J by 0 bases. Produced via immunoSEQ multiplex PCR; TCRdb's table is partial and in-frame only. The data hold over 15,000 clones, with over 95% observed a single time. General study points: Monozygotic CF twin pairs shared significantly more nucleotide-identical clonotypes than unrelated CF individuals did. Clonality was generally low (median around 0.01), higher in the most severe patients. In 13 of 16 pairs, V gene usage was closest to the co-twin's.

The chain employs TRBV5-1 and TRBJ2-5; 7 bases fit TRBD1. Source material: blood. This TCR derives from a girl aged 2 to 10 with cystic fibrosis. The CDR3 region has the DNA TGCGCCAGCACCCTGGCGGTTAGGACAGGCGTGTACCAAGAGACCCAGTACTTC. It specifies CASTLAVRTGVYQETQYF.